The 29 T cell receptor beta chains in this list originate from one sample, sequenced in a study of PD-1 blockade in mismatch repair-deficient tumors. The repertoire was sequenced with immunoSEQ multiplex PCR; TCRdb's copy has only in-frame clones and lacks some. In the table there are roughly 110,000 clones, about 83% of which are singletons. The input for sequencing was peripheral blood, taken 60 weeks after starting pembrolizumab. The receptors shown here come from an adult with mismatch repair-deficient cancer.

The chain recombines TRBV7-8 with TRBJ2-3; D call uncertain. V gave up 3 bases and J gave up 3 bases, with 4 bases separating them. This CDR3 has 12 amino acids. Germline V gene sequence: CDR1 SGHVS, CDR2 FQNEAQ. This chain's CDR3 is CASSLRTDTQYF. CDR3 in DNA: TGTGCCAGCAGCTTGAGGACAGATACGCAGTATTTT.

This clone showed up just a few times. The chain couples TRBV29-1 to TRBJ2-2; D call uncertain. Germline CDR1 SQVTM, CDR2 ANQGSEA. The CDR3 runs to 13 residues. V was shortened by 4 bases and J by 6 bases, with 12 bases between the two germline ends. CDR3 region: CSVARVGAGELFF. CDR3 DNA sequence: TGCAGCGTTGCCCGGGTTGGGGCCGGGGAGCTGTTTTTT.

This clone appeared once. The DNA of the CDR3 is TGTGCCAGCAGCCTCGACAGGGGGCTGTCGACTGAAGCTTTCTTT. Amino acids: CASSLDRGLSTEAFF. The chain carries TRBV7-8 and TRBJ1-1, with 10 bases that match TRBD1. The CDR3 loop spans 15 amino acids. The trim removed 5 bases at V and 5 bases at J, leaving 8 bases unmatched. Germline-derived CDR1 and CDR2 are SGHVS and FQNEAQ.

The chain recombines TRBV28 with TRBJ1-2; 7 bases fit TRBD1. V trimming: 6 bases; J trimming: 6 bases; junction bases outside the gene matches: 10. The germline gives CDR1 MDHEN, CDR2 SYDVKM. The CDR3 sequence is 14 residues long. The CDR3 nucleotides are TGTGCCAGCAGCCTAGGGACAGCGACGCATGGCTACACCTTC. Residues: CASSLGTATHGYTF.

This sequence joins TRBV11-3 and TRBJ2-2; D gene unclear. The V gene's germline CDR1 is SGHNT and CDR2 YENEEA. Trimming removed 6 bases from V and 3 bases from J, with 11 bases in between. The CDR3 consists of 14 residues. CDR3 bases: TGTGCCAGCAGTGTCCTAGTGGACACCGGGGAGCTGTTTTTT. Translated, it gives CASSVLVDTGELFF.

The rearrangement joins TRBV7-2 to TRBJ2-3; D could derive from TRBD1 or TRBD2 (5 bases each). This CDR3 has 15 amino acids. The germline gives CDR1 SGHTA, CDR2 FQGNSA. Trimming pared 5 bases from V and 0 bases from J, leaving 12 bases between. The CDR3 coding sequence is TGTGCCAGCAGCCGGCCGGGACCCAGCACAGATACGCAGTATTTT. It codes for CASSRPGPSTDTQYF.

The rearrangement joins TRBV5-1 to TRBJ1-4; D is unclear. The CDR3 is made up of 15 amino acids. Germline assignment: CDR1 SGHRS and CDR2 YFSETQ. Trimming removed 0 bases from V and 7 bases from J, with 13 bases in between. Here the CDR3 reads CASSLGGGLGEKLFF. Here the CDR3 DNA reads TGCGCCAGCAGCTTGGGGGGTGGGCTGGGTGAAAAACTGTTTTTT. Full variable domain (missing parts from reference TRBV5-1 and TRBJ1-4): KAGVTQTPRYLIKTRGQQVTLSCSPISGHRSVSWYQQTPGQGLQFLFEYFSETQRNKGNFPGRFSGRQFSNSRSEMNVSTLELGDSALYLCASSLGGGLGEKLFFGSGTQLSVL.

V is TRBV11-3 and J is TRBJ2-1; D unclear. CDR1 is SGHNT, CDR2 YENEEA, per germline. V was pared by 5 bases and J by 8 bases, with 7 bases between. The CDR3 is 11 residues long. The CDR3 sequence: CASSTRDEQFF. CDR3 in DNA: TGTGCCAGCAGCACCCGGGATGAGCAGTTCTTC.

CDR3 residues: CAWSVLGGTGELFF. CDR3 nucleotide sequence: TGTGCCTGGAGTGTACTAGGGGGCACCGGGGAGCTGTTTTTT. The V gene is TRBV30, the J gene TRBJ2-2; a possible D gene is TRBD1 (6 bases). The CDR3 has 14 residues. CDR1 and CDR2 (germline): GTSNPN, SVGIG (reference sequence). V lost 0 bases to trimming and J lost 4 bases, with 9 bases between them.

This clone has ten or more counts. The chain carries TRBV30 and TRBJ1-1; 9 positions match TRBD1. This CDR3 has 12 residues. V lost 3 bases to trimming and J lost 10 bases; unmatched junction nucleotides: 6. Germline V CDR1 and CDR2: GTSNPN, SVGIG (reference sequence). The CDR3 region has the DNA TGTGCCTGGAGCAGGACAGGGGCTGGAGCTTTCTTT. Translating it yields CAWSRTGAGAFF.

This chain links TRBV12-2 with TRBJ2-7. TRBV12-2 is shown as a pseudogene. This CDR3 is built from 14 residues. In nucleotides, the CDR3 is TGTGCAAGTCGCTTACCACAAAGTAGGTACGAGCAGTACTTC. Residues: CASRLPQSRYEQYF.

V usage is TRBV5-1 and J usage is TRBJ2-5, with D perhaps TRBD2 (6 bases). Germline V CDR1 and CDR2: SGHRS, YFSETQ. This CDR3 region has 14 residues. Trimming left V 0 bases short and J 2 bases short, with 8 bases between. The CDR3, as DNA: TGCGCCAGCAGCTTGGCTGGACTACAAGAGACCCAGTACTTC. Translated, it gives CASSLAGLQETQYF.

The chain employs TRBV5-1 and TRBJ2-2; 14 bases match TRBD2. The V segment lost 4 bases and the J segment 4 bases; nucleotides outside the gene matches: 6. The germline V gene encodes CDR1 SGHRS and CDR2 YFSETQ. The CDR3 spans 17 residues. CDR3 residues: CASSPGTSGSFTGELFF. CDR3 nucleotide sequence: TGCGCCAGCAGCCCCGGGACTAGCGGGAGTTTCACCGGGGAGCTGTTTTTT.

V gene TRBV29-1 combines with J gene TRBJ2-1, with 8 bases aligning to TRBD2. Germline CDR1 reads SQVTM; CDR2 reads ANQGSEA. CDR3 length equals 14 residues. V gave up 0 bases and J gave up 6 bases; unmatched junction bases: 4. The chain's CDR3 is CSVEEETSVNEQFF. For the CDR3, the DNA is TGCAGCGTTGAAGAAGAGACTAGCGTCAATGAGCAGTTCTTC.

CDR3 sequence: CASSSGQGYTF. CDR3 coding DNA: TGTGCCAGCAGTTCCGGGCAGGGGTACACCTTC. V and J are TRBV6-5 and TRBJ1-2, with a weak D call TRBD1 (6 bases). This CDR3 contains 11 residues. Between the trimmed V and J ends, which lost 4 bases and 11 bases, there was a span of 11 bases. Per germline, CDR1 MNHEY and CDR2 SVGAGI.

The genes are TRBV10-3 and TRBJ2-7; 8 bases agree with TRBD1. Germline values: CDR1 ENHRY, CDR2 SYGVKD. V gave up 0 bases and J gave up 2 bases; unmatched junction bases: 6. This CDR3 is 16 amino acids long. The CDR3 loop is CAISESDRENPYEQYF. The CDR3, as DNA: TGTGCCATCAGTGAGTCGGACAGGGAGAATCCCTACGAGCAGTACTTC.

The chain carries TRBV5-1 and TRBJ2-2; 8 bases line up with TRBD2. V was clipped by 4 bases and J by 0 bases; unmatched bases: 5. The CDR3 sequence is 16 residues long. Germline V gene data show CDR1 as SGHRS and CDR2 as YFSETQ. CDR3 coding DNA: TGCGCCAGCAGCCCGACTAGCGCTACGAACACCGGGGAGCTGTTTTTT. It is translated as CASSPTSATNTGELFF.

V is TRBV7-2 and J is TRBJ2-7; TRBD2 matches at 9 bases. Germline V gene data show CDR1 as SGHTA and CDR2 as FQGNSA. CDR3 length equals 16 residues. Losses at the gene ends were 4 bases for V and 4 bases for J; bases not matched to a gene: 11. Written as DNA, the CDR3 is TGTGCCAGCAGCTCACTGCCGGGACTAGCTAAATACGAGCAGTACTTC. This sequence encodes CASSSLPGLAKYEQYF. The variable domain in full, completed from reference TRBV7-2 and TRBJ2-7, reads GAGVSQSPSNKVTEKGKDVELRCDPISGHTALYWYRQSLGQGLEFLIYFQGNSAPDKSGLPSDRFSAERTGGSVSTLTIQRTQQEDSAVYLCASSSLPGLAKYEQYFGPGTRLTVT.

V usage is TRBV18 and J usage is TRBJ1-2, with 9 bases fitting TRBD1. The J segment lost 6 bases and the V segment lost 6 bases, leaving 5 bases of the junction unmatched. CDR3 length: 13 amino acids. Germline V lookup: CDR1 KGHSH, CDR2 LQKENI. The CDR3 loop reads CASSERQGDGYTF. The DNA of the CDR3 is TGTGCCAGCTCCGAGAGACAGGGGGATGGCTACACCTTC.

This sequence joins TRBV7-9 and TRBJ2-1; D gene ambiguous. Germline V gene data show CDR1 as SEHNR and CDR2 as FQNEAQ (reference sequence). Trimming took 1 base from V and 2 from J, leaving 9 bases between them. This CDR3 contains 15 residues. CDR3 region: CASSLGVTAYNEQFF. In DNA form, the CDR3 reads TGTGCCAGCAGCTTAGGGGTTACAGCCTACAATGAGCAGTTCTTC.

The chain uses TRBV10-3 and TRBJ2-7, with 7 bases lining up with TRBD2. Germline lookup yields CDR1 ENHRY and CDR2 SYGVKD. This CDR3 region has 14 residues. J lost 9 bases, V lost 7 bases, and 15 bases had no gene match. CDR3 protein: CAIKPPGTKGGQYF. CDR3 nucleotide sequence: TGTGCCATCAAACCTCCGGGGACTAAAGGCGGGCAGTACTTC.

The chain joins TRBV30 to TRBJ2-5; possible D gene TRBD1, 5 bases. The germline V and J ends were trimmed by 0 bases and 7 bases, with 9 bases remaining between them. Per germline, CDR1 GTSNPN and CDR2 SVGIG (reference sequence). The CDR3 spans 12 residues. CDR3 sequence reads: CAWSVGVGTQYF. The CDR3 DNA reads as TGTGCCTGGAGTGTAGGGGTAGGGACCCAGTACTTC.

This clone was seen only once. The chain joins TRBV6-5 to TRBJ1-4, with D tentatively TRBD1 (6 bases). Germline V gene lookup returns CDR1 MNHEY and CDR2 SVGAGI. The CDR3 loop spans 14 amino acids. V gave up 5 bases and J gave up 1 base, with 8 bases separating them. The CDR3, as DNA: TGTGCCAGCAGTATCAGGGGAACTAATGAAAAACTGTTTTTT. Encoded protein: CASSIRGTNEKLFF.

CDR3 loop: CASSPSVGGKSNQPQHF. CDR3 in DNA: TGTGCCAGCAGCCCGTCCGTCGGGGGAAAAAGCAATCAGCCCCAGCATTTT. The V and J genes are TRBV4-2 and TRBJ1-5; tentatively, D is TRBD1 (5 bases). The CDR3 loop spans 17 amino acids. Germline-derived CDR1 and CDR2 are LGHNA and YNFKEQ. Trimming took off 4 bases at V and 1 base at J, with 17 bases between the two ends.

V gene TRBV9 combines with J gene TRBJ1-3; D is unclear. The germline V and J ends were trimmed by 3 bases and 0 bases, with 10 bases remaining between them. From germline, CDR1 is SGDLS and CDR2 YYNGEE. The CDR3 has 15 residues. CDR3 residues: CASSEFESSGNTIYF. CDR3 sequence (DNA): TGTGCCAGCAGCGAATTTGAGAGCTCTGGAAACACCATATATTTT. The variable domain in full, completed from reference TRBV9 and TRBJ1-3, reads DSGVTQTPKHLITATGQRVTLRCSPRSGDLSVYWYQQSLDQGLQFLIQYYNGEERAKGNILERFSAQQFPDLHSELNLSSLELGDSALYFCASSEFESSGNTIYFGEGSWLTVV.

This sequence joins TRBV6-1 and TRBJ1-5, with a weak D call TRBD1 (5 bases). V shed 7 bases and J shed 7 bases, with 14 bases lying between them. Germline assignment: CDR1 MNHNS and CDR2 SASEGT. CDR3 length: 13 residues. CDR3: CASTRGVEQPQHF. The CDR3 region has the DNA TGTGCCAGCACGAGGGGAGTAGAACAGCCCCAGCATTTT.

The J gene is TRBJ2-7, the V gene TRBV6-5; D remains unclear. V was cut by 4 bases and J by 2 bases, with 12 bases left in between. The CDR3 spans 14 residues. Germline V gene data show CDR1 as MNHEY and CDR2 as SVGAGI. CDR3 sequence: CASSSDQAPYEQYF. The CDR3 DNA is TGTGCCAGCAGTTCCGACCAGGCCCCCTACGAGCAGTACTTC.

This rearrangement joins TRBV6-4 to TRBJ1-1, with D perhaps matching TRBD1 (5 bases). The CDR3 loop spans 13 amino acids. The V gene's germline CDR1 is MRHNA and CDR2 SNTAGT. The ends were cut back, 10 bases at V and 4 bases at J, with 16 bases in the middle. CDR3 amino acids: CATSIGVGTEAFF. For the CDR3, the DNA is TGTGCCACTAGCATAGGGGTTGGCACTGAAGCTTTCTTT.

Points on this clone: At one end the junction does not follow the germline gene, possibly because of a read error. The rearrangement joins TRBV7-7 to TRBJ2-5, with D hard to call. The V gene's germline CDR1 is SSHAT and CDR2 FNYEAQ (reference sequence). There are 14 residues in the CDR3. The CDR3 DNA sequence: TGTGCTAGCAGCCCAAGCCCCAGAGAAGAGACCCAGTACTTC. Encoded protein: CASSPSPREETQYF.